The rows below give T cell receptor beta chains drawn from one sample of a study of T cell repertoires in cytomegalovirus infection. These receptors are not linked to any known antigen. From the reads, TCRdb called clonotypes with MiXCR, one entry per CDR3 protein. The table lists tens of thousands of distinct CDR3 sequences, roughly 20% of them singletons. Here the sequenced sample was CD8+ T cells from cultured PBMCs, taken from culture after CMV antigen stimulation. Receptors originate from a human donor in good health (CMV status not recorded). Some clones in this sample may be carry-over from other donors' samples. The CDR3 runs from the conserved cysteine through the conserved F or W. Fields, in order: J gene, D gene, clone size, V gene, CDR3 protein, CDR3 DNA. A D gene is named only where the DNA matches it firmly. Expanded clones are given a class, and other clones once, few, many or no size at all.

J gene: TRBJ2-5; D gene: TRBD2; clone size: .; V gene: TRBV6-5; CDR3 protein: CASSQGLAGPSGTQYF; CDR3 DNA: TGTGCCAGCAGTCAGGGACTAGCGGGACCTAGCGGGACCCAGTACTTC
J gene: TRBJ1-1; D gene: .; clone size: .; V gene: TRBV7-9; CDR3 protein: CASIPPGKVTEAFF; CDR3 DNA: TGTGCCAGCATCCCACCGGGTAAGGTCACTGAAGCTTTCTTT
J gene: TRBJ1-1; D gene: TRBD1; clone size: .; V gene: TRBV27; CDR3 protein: CASSFGQAMLSTEAFF; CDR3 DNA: TGTGCCAGCAGTTTCGGACAGGCGATGCTGAGCACTGAAGCTTTCTTT
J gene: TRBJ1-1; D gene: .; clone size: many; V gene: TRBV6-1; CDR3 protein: CASQSGGTEAFF; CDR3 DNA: TGTGCCAGCCAATCTGGGGGGACTGAAGCTTTCTTT
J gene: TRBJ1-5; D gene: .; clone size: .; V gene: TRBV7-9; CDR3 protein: CASSSGRRNQPQHF; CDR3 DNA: TGTGCCAGCAGCTCAGGGCGGCGGAATCAGCCCCAGCATTTT
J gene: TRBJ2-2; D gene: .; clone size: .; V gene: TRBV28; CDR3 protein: CASSWAGNTGELFF; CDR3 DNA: TGTGCCAGCAGTTGGGCAGGGAACACCGGGGAGCTGTTTTTT
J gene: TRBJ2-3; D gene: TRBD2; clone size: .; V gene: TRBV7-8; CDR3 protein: CASSPNGGATDTQYF; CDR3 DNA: TGTGCCAGCAGCCCGAACGGGGGGGCCACAGATACGCAGTATTTT
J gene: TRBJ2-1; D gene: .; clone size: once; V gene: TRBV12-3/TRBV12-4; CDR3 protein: CASSQKPSSYNEQFF; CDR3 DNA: TGTGCCAGCAGCCAAAAGCCTAGCTCCTACAATGAGCAGTTCTTC
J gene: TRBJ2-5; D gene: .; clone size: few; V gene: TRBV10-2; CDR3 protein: CASSESGRKETQYF; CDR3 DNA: TGCGCCAGCAGTGAGTCGGGTCGCAAAGAGACCCAGTACTTC
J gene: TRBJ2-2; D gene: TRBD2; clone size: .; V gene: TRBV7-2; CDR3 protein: CASSFGSGGAANTGELFF; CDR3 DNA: TGTGCCAGCAGCTTCGGAAGCGGGGGAGCGGCGAACACCGGGGAGCTGTTTTTT
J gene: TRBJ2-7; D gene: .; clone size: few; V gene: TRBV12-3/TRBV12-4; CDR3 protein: CASSFGGAREQYF; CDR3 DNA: TGTGCCAGCAGTTTTGGAGGGGCTAGGGAGCAGTACTTC
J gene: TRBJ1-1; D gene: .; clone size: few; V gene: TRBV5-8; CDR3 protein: CASSSGQTNTEAFF; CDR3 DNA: TGTGCCAGCAGCTCAGGACAGACGAACACTGAAGCTTTCTTT
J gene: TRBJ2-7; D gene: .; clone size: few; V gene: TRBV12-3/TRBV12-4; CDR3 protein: CASSLPGREQYF; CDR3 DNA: TGTGCCAGCAGCCTACCCGGCCGCGAGCAGTACTTC
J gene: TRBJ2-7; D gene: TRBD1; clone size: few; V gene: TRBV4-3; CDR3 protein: CASSQDRGQYEQYF; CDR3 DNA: TGCGCCAGCAGCCAAGACCGGGGACAGTACGAGCAGTACTTC
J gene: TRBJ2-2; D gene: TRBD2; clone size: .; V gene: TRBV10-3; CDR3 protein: CAISSDSGGGELFF; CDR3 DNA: TGTGCCATCAGCAGCGATAGCGGGGGCGGGGAGCTGTTTTTT
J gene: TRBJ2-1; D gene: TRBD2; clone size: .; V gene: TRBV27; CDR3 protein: CASSPFGPRGDEQFF; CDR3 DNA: TGTGCCAGCAGTCCATTCGGGCCGCGGGGGGATGAGCAGTTCTTC
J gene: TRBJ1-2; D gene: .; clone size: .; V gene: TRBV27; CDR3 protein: CASSPGGRAKGYIF; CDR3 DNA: TGTGCCAGCAGTCCTGGTGGCAGGGCGAAAGGCTACATCTTC
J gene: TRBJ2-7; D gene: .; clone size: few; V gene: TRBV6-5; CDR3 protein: CASSYAGLSYEQYF; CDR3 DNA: TGTGCCAGCAGTTACGCAGGGTTGTCCTACGAGCAGTACTTC
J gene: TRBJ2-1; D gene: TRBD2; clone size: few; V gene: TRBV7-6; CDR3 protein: CASSSRGGGQFF; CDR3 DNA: TGTGCCAGCAGCTCGCGTGGGGGGGGGCAGTTCTTC
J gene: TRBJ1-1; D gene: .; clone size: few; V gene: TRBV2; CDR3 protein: CASSPSMNTEAFF; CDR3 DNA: TGTGCCAGCAGTCCAAGTATGAACACTGAAGCTTTCTTT
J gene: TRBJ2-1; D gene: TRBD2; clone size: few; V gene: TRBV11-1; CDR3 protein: CASSPGTSGTRDEQFF; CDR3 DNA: TGTGCCAGCAGCCCCGGGACTAGCGGGACAAGGGATGAGCAGTTCTTC
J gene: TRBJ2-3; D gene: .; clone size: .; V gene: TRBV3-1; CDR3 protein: CASSQDLPGTTDTQYF; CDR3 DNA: TGTGCCAGCAGCCAAGATCTCCCGGGGACCACAGATACGCAGTATTTT
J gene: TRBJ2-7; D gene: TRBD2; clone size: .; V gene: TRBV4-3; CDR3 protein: CASSQEAGGPYEQYF; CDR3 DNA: TGCGCCAGCAGCCAAGAGGCGGGAGGGCCCTACGAGCAGTACTTC
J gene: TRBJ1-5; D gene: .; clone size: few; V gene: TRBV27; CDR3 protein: CASSSRGTNQPQHF; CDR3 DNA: TGTGCCAGCAGTTCGAGGGGCACCAATCAGCCCCAGCATTTT
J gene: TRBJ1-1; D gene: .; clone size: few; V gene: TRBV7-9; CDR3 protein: CASSRVNTEAFF; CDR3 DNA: TGTGCCAGCAGTCGGGTGAACACTGAAGCTTTCTTT
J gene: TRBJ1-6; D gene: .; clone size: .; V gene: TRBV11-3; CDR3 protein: CASSFSSRDLGMSF; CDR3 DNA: TGTGCCAGCAGCTTTTCCTCCCGGGACCTCGGGATGTCCTTT
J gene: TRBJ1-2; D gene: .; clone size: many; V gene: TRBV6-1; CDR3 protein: CASSAWRGREPNYGYTF; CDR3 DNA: TGTGCCAGCAGTGCGTGGAGGGGCAGGGAGCCAAACTATGGCTACACCTTC
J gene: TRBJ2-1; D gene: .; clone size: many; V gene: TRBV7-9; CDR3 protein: CASSFGANEQFF; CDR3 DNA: TGTGCCAGCAGCTTCGGGGCAAATGAGCAGTTCTTC
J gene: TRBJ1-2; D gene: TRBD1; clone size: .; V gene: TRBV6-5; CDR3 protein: CASSSIPWTGDPYGYTF; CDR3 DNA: TGTGCCAGCAGTTCCATACCCTGGACAGGAGACCCCTATGGCTACACCTTC
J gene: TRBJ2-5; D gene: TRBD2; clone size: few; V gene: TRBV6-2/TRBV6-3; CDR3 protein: CASSTLMGLRYQETQYF; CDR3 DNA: TGTGCCAGCAGTACCCTGATGGGACTACGGTACCAAGAGACCCAGTACTTC
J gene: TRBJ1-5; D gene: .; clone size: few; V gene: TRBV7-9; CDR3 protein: CASSLPGQPQHF; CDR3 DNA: TGTGCCAGCAGCTTACCCGGCCAGCCCCAGCATTTT
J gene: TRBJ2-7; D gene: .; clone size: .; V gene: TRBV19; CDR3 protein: CATAGRGPYEQYF; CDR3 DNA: TGTGCCACTGCAGGTCGGGGCCCCTACGAGCAGTACTTC
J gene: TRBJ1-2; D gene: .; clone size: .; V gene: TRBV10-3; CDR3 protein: CAISARGQGDYGYTF; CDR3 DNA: TGTGCCATCAGTGCGCGGGGGCAAGGGGACTATGGCTACACCTTC
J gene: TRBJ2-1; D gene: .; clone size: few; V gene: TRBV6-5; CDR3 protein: CASSPPGGVSYNEQFF; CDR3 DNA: TGTGCCAGCAGTCCCCCCGGGGGAGTTTCCTACAATGAGCAGTTCTTC
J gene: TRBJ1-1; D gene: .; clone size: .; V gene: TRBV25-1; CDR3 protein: CASSGTHIRDIRVYTEAFF; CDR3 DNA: TGTGCCAGCAGTGGAACCCACATCCGGGACATACGGGTATACACTGAAGCTTTCTTT
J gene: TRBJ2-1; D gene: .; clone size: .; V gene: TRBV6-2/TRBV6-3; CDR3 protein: CASSYGRRGAGHEQFF; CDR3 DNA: TGTGCCAGCAGTTACGGAAGGAGGGGCGCTGGCCATGAGCAGTTCTTC
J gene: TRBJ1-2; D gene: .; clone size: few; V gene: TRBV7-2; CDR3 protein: CASSLPGRGMERYTF; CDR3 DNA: TGTGCCAGCAGCTTACCTGGACGGGGCATGGAACGCTACACCTTC
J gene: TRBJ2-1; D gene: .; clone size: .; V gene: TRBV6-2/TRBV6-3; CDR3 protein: CASRDETGDNEQFF; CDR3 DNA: TGTGCCAGCAGGGACGAGACTGGGGACAATGAGCAGTTCTTC
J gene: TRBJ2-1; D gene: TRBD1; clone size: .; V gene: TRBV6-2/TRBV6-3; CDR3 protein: CASSYNRDSEQFF; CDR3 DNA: TGTGCCAGCAGTTACAACAGGGACAGTGAGCAGTTCTTC
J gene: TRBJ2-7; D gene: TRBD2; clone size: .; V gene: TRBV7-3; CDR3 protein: CASSESSGGSYEQYF; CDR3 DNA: TGTGCCAGCAGCGAGTCTAGCGGGGGATCCTACGAGCAGTACTTC
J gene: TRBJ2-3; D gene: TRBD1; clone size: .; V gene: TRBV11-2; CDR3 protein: CASTQGGFGQYF; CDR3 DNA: TGTGCCAGCACCCAAGGGGGCTTTGGGCAGTATTTT
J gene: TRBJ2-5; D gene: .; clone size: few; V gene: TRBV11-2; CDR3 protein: CASSLEMSRQETQYF; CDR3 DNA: TGTGCCAGCAGCTTAGAGATGAGCAGACAAGAGACCCAGTACTTC
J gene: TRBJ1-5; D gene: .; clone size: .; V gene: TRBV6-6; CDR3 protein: CAGNMNSNQPQHF; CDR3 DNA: TGTGCCGGGAACATGAATAGCAATCAGCCCCAGCATTTT
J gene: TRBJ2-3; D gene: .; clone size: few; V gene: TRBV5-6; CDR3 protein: CASSLGGQTDTQYF; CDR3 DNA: TGTGCCAGCAGCTTGGGAGGACAGACAGATACGCAGTATTTT
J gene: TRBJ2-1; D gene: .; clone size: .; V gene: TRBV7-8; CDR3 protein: CASSSPQNNEQFF; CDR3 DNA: TGTGCCAGCAGCTCGCCTCAGAACAATGAGCAGTTCTTC
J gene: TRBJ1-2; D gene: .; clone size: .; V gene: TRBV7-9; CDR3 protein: CASSLGGASYTF; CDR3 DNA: TGTGCCAGCAGCTTAGGGGGAGCATCATACACCTTC
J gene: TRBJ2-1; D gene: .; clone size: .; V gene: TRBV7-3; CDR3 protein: CASSPYSDGSYNEQFF; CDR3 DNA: TGTGCCAGCAGCCCATACTCGGACGGCTCCTACAATGAGCAGTTCTTC
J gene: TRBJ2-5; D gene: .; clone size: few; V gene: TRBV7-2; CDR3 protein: CASSRWPQETQYF; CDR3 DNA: TGTGCCAGCAGCCGCTGGCCACAAGAGACCCAGTACTTC
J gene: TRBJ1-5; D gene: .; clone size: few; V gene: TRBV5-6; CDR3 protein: CASSLGDTQPQHF; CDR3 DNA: TGTGCCAGCAGCTTGGGGGACACTCAGCCCCAGCATTTT
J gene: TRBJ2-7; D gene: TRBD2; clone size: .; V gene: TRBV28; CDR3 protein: CASSGGTSMNEQYF; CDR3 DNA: TGTGCCAGCAGTGGCGGGACTAGCATGAACGAGCAGTACTTC
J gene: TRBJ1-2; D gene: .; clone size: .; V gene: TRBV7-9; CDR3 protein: CASSLVGRRGYTF; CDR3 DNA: TGTGCCAGCAGCTTAGTAGGCAGGCGTGGCTACACCTTC
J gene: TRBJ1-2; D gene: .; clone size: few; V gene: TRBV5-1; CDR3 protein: CASSSEELSYGYTF; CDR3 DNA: TGCGCCAGCAGTTCAGAGGAACTAAGCTATGGCTACACCTTC
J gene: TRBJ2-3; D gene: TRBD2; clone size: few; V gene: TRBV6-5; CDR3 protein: CATTWGGPTDTQYF; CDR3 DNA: TGTGCCACCACATGGGGAGGGCCAACAGATACGCAGTATTTT